The 21 T cell receptor beta chains listed next were all sequenced from one sample in a study of CD8 T cells in ankylosing spondylitis. TCRdb recomputed calls from the 5' RACE reads with MiXCR, one row per CDR3 protein. The sample carries 380,000 or so distinct CDR3 sequences, approximately 22% recorded once. The sequencing input was blood, either unsorted or a sorted T cell fraction (not recorded which). The receptor set was obtained from a male donor with ankylosing spondylitis or in good health (not recorded which).

This clonotype was counted between two and nine times. The chain links TRBV3-1 to TRBJ2-2, with TRBD1 as a possible D gene (5 bases). V lost 9 bases and J lost 0, with 11 bases in between. Germline values: CDR1 LGHDT, CDR2 YNNKEL (reference sequence). This CDR3 is built from 14 residues. CDR3 protein: CASRQSSNTGELFF. CDR3 sequence (DNA): TGTGCCAGTCGACAGAGCTCGAACACCGGGGAGCTGTTTTTT. Full variable domain (rest looked up from reference TRBV3-1 and TRBJ2-2): DTAVSQTPKYLVTQMGNDKSIKCEQNLGHDTMYWYKQDSKKFLKIMFSYNNKELIINETVPNRFSPKSPDKAHLNLHINSLELGDSAVYFCASRQSSNTGELFFGEGSRLTVL.

The chain is built from TRBV20-1 and TRBJ2-7, with TRBD1 as a possible D gene (5 bases). The CDR3 sequence is 16 residues long. CDR1 and CDR2 (germline): DFQATT, SNEGSKA (reference sequence). V lost 0 bases and J lost 0, with 15 bases in between. The CDR3 protein is CSARDRARAPSYEQYF. CDR3 sequence (DNA): TGCAGTGCTAGAGATCGGGCCAGGGCCCCCTCCTACGAGCAGTACTTC.

V and J are TRBV12-3 or TRBV12-4 and TRBJ1-2, with unresolved D. Trimming pared 1 base from V and 7 bases from J, leaving 10 bases between. The CDR3 sequence is 13 residues long. DNA for the CDR3: TGTGCCAGCAGTTTAGATCGGTGGGGTGGCTACACCTTC. Amino acids: CASSLDRWGGYTF.

This clonotype was seen more than once but under ten times. The rearrangement uses TRBV7-9 and TRBJ2-5, with no clear D. Germline CDR1 is SEHNR and CDR2 is FQNEAQ (reference sequence). The CDR3 consists of 13 residues. Deletions cut 2 bases from V and 3 bases from J, with 7 bases between. The CDR3 region has the DNA TGTGCCAGCAGCTTAATGATGGAAGAGACCCAGTACTTC. Translated, it gives CASSLMMEETQYF.

The genes are TRBV7-9 and TRBJ2-5; 12 bases agree with TRBD2. With 5 bases clipped from V and 5 bases from J, the junction kept 6 bases outside the gene matches. This CDR3 spans 15 amino acids. Looked up from germline, CDR1 is SEHNR and CDR2 is FQNEAQ (reference sequence). CDR3 region: CASSRLAGVEETQYF. The DNA of the CDR3 is TGTGCCAGCAGCCGACTAGCGGGGGTGGAGGAGACCCAGTACTTC.

This clonotype was observed a few times. Written as DNA, the CDR3 is TGTGCCAGCAGTGAATGGGAAGCGGGGGAAGAGACCCAGTACTTC. As protein: CASSEWEAGEETQYF. The J gene is TRBJ2-5, the V gene TRBV25-1; 8 nucleotides match TRBD2. The CDR3 contains 15 residues. The J segment lost 3 bases and the V segment lost 1 base, leaving 4 bases of the junction unmatched. Germline V gives CDR1 MGHDK, CDR2 SYGVNS.

The rearrangement uses TRBV25-1 and TRBJ2-1; TRBD2 matches at 11 bases. Germline-derived CDR1 and CDR2 are MGHDK and SYGVNS. V shed 3 bases and J 9 bases; nucleotides not matched to a gene: 13. The CDR3 runs to 17 residues. This CDR3 reads CASSEALLAGEPGEQFF. CDR3 in DNA: TGTGCCAGCAGTGAGGCGCTACTAGCGGGGGAGCCTGGTGAGCAGTTCTTC.

V gene TRBV6-5 combines with J gene TRBJ2-3, with 10 positions matching TRBD2. V lost 5 bases, J lost 2 bases, and 7 bases stayed unmatched. CDR1 is MNHEY and CDR2 is SVGAGI in the germline V gene. This CDR3 region has 16 residues. The CDR3 loop reads CASSTERGGITDTQYF. In nucleotides, the CDR3 is TGTGCCAGCAGTACCGAGCGGGGGGGAATCACAGATACGCAGTATTTT.

This clonotype was seen at least ten times. The rearrangement links TRBV29-1 to TRBJ1-1, with a weak D call TRBD1 (6 bases). This CDR3 has 17 residues. Germline CDR1 SQVTM, CDR2 ANQGSEA. Between the trimmed V and J ends, which lost 2 bases and 2 bases, there was a span of 21 bases. CDR3 loop: CSVESPPRDNANTEAFF. CDR3 in DNA: TGCAGCGTTGAATCCCCTCCTCGGGACAACGCAAACACTGAAGCTTTCTTT.

The rearrangement joins TRBV7-8 to TRBJ2-3, with 7 nucleotides matching TRBD2. The V gene end was trimmed by 1 base and the J gene end by 4 bases; junction bases not matched to a gene: 11. The CDR3 spans 17 residues. Per germline, CDR1 SGHVS and CDR2 FQNEAQ. CDR3 coding DNA: TGTGCCAGCAGCTTAGGTTTCGAGCGGGGACGGTCAGATACGCAGTATTTT. Its translation is CASSLGFERGRSDTQYF.

This clonotype has only a few counts. The chain has TRBV5-1 and TRBJ2-1; D gene uncertain. Germline lookup yields CDR1 SGHRS and CDR2 YFSETQ. This CDR3 region has 13 residues. V lost 1 base to trimming and J lost 6 bases, with 8 bases between them. The CDR3 nucleotides are TGCGCCAGCAGCTTGTGGCTAGTCAATGAGCAGTTCTTC. Amino acid sequence: CASSLWLVNEQFF.

This clonotype was picked up one time. The chain uses TRBV20-1 and TRBJ2-7; 8 nucleotides agree with TRBD2. The CDR3 is 13 residues long. The germline V gene has CDR1 DFQATT and CDR2 SNEGSKA (reference sequence). The CDR3 spells CRPPPGLGYEQYF. The CDR3 DNA is TGCAGACCTCCACCGGGACTAGGCTACGAGCAGTACTTC.

This clonotype was seen a handful of times. The chain carries TRBV16 and TRBJ1-5; D is undetermined. CDR3 length equals 14 residues. The V gene lost 0 bases and the J gene lost 4 bases, with 7 bases spanning the gap. CDR1 is KGHSY and CDR2 is FQNENV in the germline V gene. Written as DNA, the CDR3 is TGTGCCAGCAGCCAATCTCCCAGAAATCAGCCCCAGCATTTT. It codes for CASSQSPRNQPQHF. The full variable domain, with the rest looked up from reference TRBV16 and TRBJ1-5, is GEEVAQTPKHLVRGEGQKAKLYCAPIKGHSYVFWYQQVLKNEFKFLISFQNENVFDETGMPKERFSAKCLPNSPCSLEIQATKLEDSAVYFCASSQSPRNQPQHFGDGTRLSIL.

The J gene is TRBJ2-7, the V gene TRBV21-1; the table calls TRBD1, which could not be checked here. TRBV21-1 represents a pseudogene. This CDR3 has 15 residues. CDR3 bases: TGTGCCAGCAGCGCGAGACAGGATACCTCCTACGAGCAGTACTTC. Encoded protein: CASSARQDTSYEQYF.

Many counts were recorded for this clonotype. This chain connects TRBV5-6 to TRBJ1-1; TRBD1 matches at 7 bases. Germline CDR1 and CDR2: SGHDT and YYEEEE. There are 13 residues in the CDR3. Trimming at V came to 4 bases and at J to 4 bases, leaving 4 bases not matched to a gene. The CDR3 nucleotides read TGTGCCAGCAGCAATCAGGGGGGCACTGAAGCTTTCTTT. The encoded protein is CASSNQGGTEAFF.

This clonotype was counted at least ten times. The chain uses TRBV29-1 and TRBJ2-2; possibly TRBD2 for D (5 bases). CDR3 size: 14 residues. Looked up from germline, CDR1 is SQVTM and CDR2 is ANQGSEA. V lost 5 bases and J 2 bases, leaving 12 bases between the germline ends. CDR3 nucleotide sequence: TGCAGCGTTCTACTCGGGGATAACACCGGGGAGCTGTTTTTT. Protein sequence: CSVLLGDNTGELFF.

This clonotype occurred a few times. This sequence joins TRBV12-3 or TRBV12-4 and TRBJ2-7, with 8 bases that match TRBD1. Trimming took 5 bases from V and 2 from J; bases not matched to a gene: 8. The CDR3 covers 15 residues. DNA for the CDR3: TGTGCCAGCAGTCCCCGGGACAGGCTCCCCTACGAGCAGTACTTC. Translation: CASSPRDRLPYEQYF.

Only one count was recorded for this clonotype. This chain uses TRBV7-6 with TRBJ2-6; D is undetermined. The germline V and J ends were trimmed by 3 bases and 4 bases, with 13 bases remaining between them. This CDR3 is 16 amino acids long. Germline CDR1 reads SGHVS; CDR2 reads FNYEAQ. DNA of the CDR3: TGTGCCAGCAGCTTTTACTATATAGCCGGGGCCAACGTCCTGACTTTC. Translating gives CASSFYYIAGANVLTF.

The genes are TRBV28 and TRBJ1-2; the match to TRBD1 covers 7 bases. The CDR3 sequence is 14 residues long. Trimming removed 4 bases from V and 6 bases from J; junction bases left unmatched: 8. Germline CDR1 reads MDHEN; CDR2 reads SYDVKM. CDR3 residues: CASSSTGVLNGYTF. DNA of the CDR3: TGTGCCAGCAGTTCTACAGGGGTCCTTAATGGCTACACCTTC.

Only a few counts were recorded for this clonotype. This sequence joins TRBV20-1 and TRBJ2-3; 12 nucleotides match TRBD2. The CDR3 extends over 17 amino acids. Looked up from germline, CDR1 is DFQATT and CDR2 is SNEGSKA (reference sequence). J gave up 5 bases and V 6 bases, and 15 bases lay outside the gene matches. Written as DNA, the CDR3 is TGCAGTGCGCAAAGGCCACTAGCGGGGGGAAGGGAAGATACGCAGTATTTT. Amino acids: CSAQRPLAGGREDTQYF.

The V call is TRBV27, the J call TRBJ1-2; D is undetermined. The CDR3 is made up of 15 amino acids. CDR1 and CDR2 from the germline V gene are MNHEY and SMNVEV (reference sequence). The V end was cut by 2 bases, the J end by 0 bases, with 10 bases between. This chain's CDR3 is CASSLTPSANYGYTF. The CDR3 DNA follows: TGTGCCAGCAGTTTAACTCCAAGCGCTAACTATGGCTACACCTTC.